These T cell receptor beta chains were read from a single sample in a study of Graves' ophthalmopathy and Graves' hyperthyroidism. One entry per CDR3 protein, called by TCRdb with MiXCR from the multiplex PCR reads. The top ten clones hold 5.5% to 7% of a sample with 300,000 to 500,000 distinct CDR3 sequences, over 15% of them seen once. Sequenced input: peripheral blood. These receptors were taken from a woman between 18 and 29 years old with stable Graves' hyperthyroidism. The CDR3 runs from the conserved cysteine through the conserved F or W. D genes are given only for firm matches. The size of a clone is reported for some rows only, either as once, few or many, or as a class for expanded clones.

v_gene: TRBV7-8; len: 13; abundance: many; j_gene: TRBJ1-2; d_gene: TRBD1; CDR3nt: TGTGCCAGCAGCTTCTTAGGGACAGGCGGCTACACCTTC; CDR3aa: CASSFLGTGGYTF
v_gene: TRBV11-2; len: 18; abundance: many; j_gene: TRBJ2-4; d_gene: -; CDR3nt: TGTGCCAGCAGCTCTACCCCTAGGGGAGGCCTAGCCAAAAACATTCAGTACTTC; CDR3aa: CASSSTPRGGLAKNIQYF
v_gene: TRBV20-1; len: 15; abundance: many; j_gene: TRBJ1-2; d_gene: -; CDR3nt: TGCAGTGCTAGAGTCGGGCCCTTCAGGAGCTATGGCTACACCTTC; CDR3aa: CSARVGPFRSYGYTF
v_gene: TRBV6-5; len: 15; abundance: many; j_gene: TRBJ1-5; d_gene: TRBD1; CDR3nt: TGTGCCAGCAGCCACTCAGGGGGAAGCAATCAGCCCCAGCATTTT; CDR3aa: CASSHSGGSNQPQHF
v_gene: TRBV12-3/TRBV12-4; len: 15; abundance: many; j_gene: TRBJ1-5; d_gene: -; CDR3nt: TGTGCCAGCAGTCCGGGACCGCCATCTGGTCAGCCCCAGCATTTT; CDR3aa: CASSPGPPSGQPQHF
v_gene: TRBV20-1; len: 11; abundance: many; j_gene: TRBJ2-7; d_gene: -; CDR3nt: TGCAGTGCTAGGTTGGACTACGAGCAGTACTTC; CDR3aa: CSARLDYEQYF
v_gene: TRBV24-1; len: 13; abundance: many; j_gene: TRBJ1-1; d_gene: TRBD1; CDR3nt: TGTGCCACCAGTGAAACAGGGGTCACTGAAGCTTTCTTT; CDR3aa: CATSETGVTEAFF
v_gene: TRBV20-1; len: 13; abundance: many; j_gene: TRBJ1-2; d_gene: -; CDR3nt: TGCAGTGCCCCCTACCAGGGAATCTATGGCTACACCTTC; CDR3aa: CSAPYQGIYGYTF
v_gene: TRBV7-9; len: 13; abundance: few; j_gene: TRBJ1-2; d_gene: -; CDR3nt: TGTGCCAGCAGCGAACTACTAATTGGGGGCTACACCTTC; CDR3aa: CASSELLIGGYTF
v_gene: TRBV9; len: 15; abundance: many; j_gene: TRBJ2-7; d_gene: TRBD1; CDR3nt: TGTGCCAGCAGCGCCCGGGACAGACGGATGGGGGAGCAGTACTTC; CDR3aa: CASSARDRRMGEQYF
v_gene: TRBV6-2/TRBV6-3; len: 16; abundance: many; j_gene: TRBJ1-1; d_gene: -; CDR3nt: TGTGCCAGCAGTTACTTTTGGAGTCAGAAGAACACTGAAGCTTTCTTT; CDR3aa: CASSYFWSQKNTEAFF
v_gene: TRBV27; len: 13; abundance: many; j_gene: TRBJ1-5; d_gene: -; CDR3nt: TGTGCCAGCAGTTTATTTTGGGGTCAGCCCCAGCATTTT; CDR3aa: CASSLFWGQPQHF
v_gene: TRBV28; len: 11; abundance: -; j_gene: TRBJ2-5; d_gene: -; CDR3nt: TGTGCCAGCTACTCTGGAGAGACCCAGTACTTC; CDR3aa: CASYSGETQYF
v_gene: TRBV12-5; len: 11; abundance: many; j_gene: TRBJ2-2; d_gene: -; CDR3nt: TGTGCTAGTGGTTTCCTAGGGGAGCTGTTTTTT; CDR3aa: CASGFLGELFF
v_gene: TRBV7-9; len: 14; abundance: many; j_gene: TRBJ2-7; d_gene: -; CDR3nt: TGTGCCAGCAGCCCCCGCGAGGGGGCCTACGAGCAGTACTTC; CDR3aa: CASSPREGAYEQYF
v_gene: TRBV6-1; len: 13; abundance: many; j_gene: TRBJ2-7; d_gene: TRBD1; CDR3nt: TGTGCCAGCGGGGACAGGGGGCAGTACGAGCAGTACTTC; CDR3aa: CASGDRGQYEQYF
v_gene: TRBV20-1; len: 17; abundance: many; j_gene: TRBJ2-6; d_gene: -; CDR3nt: TGCAGTGCTGCCCCGGACATGCCCAGGGTTGGGGCCAACGTCCTGACTTTC; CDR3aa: CSAAPDMPRVGANVLTF
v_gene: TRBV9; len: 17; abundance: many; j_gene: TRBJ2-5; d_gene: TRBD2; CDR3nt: TGTGCCAGCAGCGTTACACTAGCGGGGGGAGAGCAAGAGACCCAGTACTTC; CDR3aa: CASSVTLAGGEQETQYF
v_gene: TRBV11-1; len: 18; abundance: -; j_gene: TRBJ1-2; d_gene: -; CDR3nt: TGTGCCAGCAGCTTAGAGAGCCGGGAACTACCTATTAACTATGGCTACACCTTC; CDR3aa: CASSLESRELPINYGYTF
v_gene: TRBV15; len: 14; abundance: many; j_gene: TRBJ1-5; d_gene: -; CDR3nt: TGTGCCACCAGTAATGGGTTAGGAAATCAGCCCCAGCATTTT; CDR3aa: CATSNGLGNQPQHF
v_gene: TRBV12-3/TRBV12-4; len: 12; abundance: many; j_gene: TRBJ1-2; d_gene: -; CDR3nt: TGTGCCAGCACCCGTAGGGACAAGGGCTACACCTTC; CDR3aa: CASTRRDKGYTF
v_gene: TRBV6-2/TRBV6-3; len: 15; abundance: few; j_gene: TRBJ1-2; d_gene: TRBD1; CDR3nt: TGTGCCAGCACCAACACCCGGACAGGGGGCTCCGGCTACACCTTC; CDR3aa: CASTNTRTGGSGYTF
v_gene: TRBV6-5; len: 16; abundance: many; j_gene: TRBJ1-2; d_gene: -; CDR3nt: TGTGCCAGCAGTTTGCGGGTAACCACCTCTAACTATGGCTACACCTTC; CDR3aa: CASSLRVTTSNYGYTF
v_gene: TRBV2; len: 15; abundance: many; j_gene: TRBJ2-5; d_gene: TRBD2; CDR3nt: TGTGCCAGCAGTGTCGAGCGGGGGGGCCTTGAGACCCAGTACTTC; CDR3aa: CASSVERGGLETQYF
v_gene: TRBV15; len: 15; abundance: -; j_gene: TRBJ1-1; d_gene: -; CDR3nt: TGTGCCACCAGCAGAGATCGGGCGCTGAACACTGAAGCTTTCTTT; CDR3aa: CATSRDRALNTEAFF
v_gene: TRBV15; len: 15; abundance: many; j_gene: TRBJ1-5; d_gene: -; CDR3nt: TGTGCCACCAGCAGAACGAGACAGCGCAATCAGCCCCAGCATTTT; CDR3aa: CATSRTRQRNQPQHF
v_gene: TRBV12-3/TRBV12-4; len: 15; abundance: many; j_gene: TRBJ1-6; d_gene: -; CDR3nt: TGTGCCAGCAGTTCCCTGGCCGGAGGTAATTCACCCCTCCACTTT; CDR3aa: CASSSLAGGNSPLHF
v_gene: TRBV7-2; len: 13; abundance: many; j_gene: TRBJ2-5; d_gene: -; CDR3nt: TGTGCCAGCAGCTTAGGGCCAGGGGAGACCCAGTACTTC; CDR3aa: CASSLGPGETQYF
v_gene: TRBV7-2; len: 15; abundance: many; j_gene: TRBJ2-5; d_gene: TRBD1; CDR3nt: TGTGCCAGCAGGGCCGGGACAGGGAATCAAGAGACCCAGTACTTC; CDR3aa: CASRAGTGNQETQYF
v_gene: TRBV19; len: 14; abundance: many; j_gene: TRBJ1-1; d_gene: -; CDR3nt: TGTGCCAGTAGTCGAGAAAGGGGCAACACTGAAGCTTTCTTT; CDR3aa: CASSRERGNTEAFF
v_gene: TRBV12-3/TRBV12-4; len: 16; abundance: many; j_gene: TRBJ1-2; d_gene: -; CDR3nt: TGTGCCAGCAGCCCGATATCCGGGACACCAATCTATGGCTACACCTTC; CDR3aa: CASSPISGTPIYGYTF
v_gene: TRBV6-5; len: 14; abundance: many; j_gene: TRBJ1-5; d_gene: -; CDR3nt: TGTGCCAGCAGTTACTCCCCTGGGAATCAGCCCCAGCATTTT; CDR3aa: CASSYSPGNQPQHF
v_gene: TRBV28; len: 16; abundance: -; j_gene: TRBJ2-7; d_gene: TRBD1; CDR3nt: TGTGCCAGCAGTCCCCCGGTTTGGGGGACAGTGTCGATGCAGTACTTC; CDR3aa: CASSPPVWGTVSMQYF
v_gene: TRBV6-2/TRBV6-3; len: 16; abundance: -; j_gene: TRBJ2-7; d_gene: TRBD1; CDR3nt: TGTGCCAGCAGTTACTCTCGGACAGGGGGAGACTACGAGCAGTACTTC; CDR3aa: CASSYSRTGGDYEQYF
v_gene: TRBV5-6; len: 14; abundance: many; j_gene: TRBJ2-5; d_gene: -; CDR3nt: TGTGCCAGCAGCTCCGGGACACTACAAGAGACCCAGTACTTC; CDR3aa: CASSSGTLQETQYF
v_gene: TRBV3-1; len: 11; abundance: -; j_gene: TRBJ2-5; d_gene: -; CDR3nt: TGTGCCAGCAGCCAGCCTGAGTCCCAGTACTTC; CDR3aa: CASSQPESQYF
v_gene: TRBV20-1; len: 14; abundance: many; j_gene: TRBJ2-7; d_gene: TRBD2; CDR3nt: TGCAGTGCTATTTTAGCGGGGTGGAACTACGAGCAGTACTTC; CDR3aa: CSAILAGWNYEQYF
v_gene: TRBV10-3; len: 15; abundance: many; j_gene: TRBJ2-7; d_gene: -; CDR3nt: TGTGCCATCAGTGACACGGGGCTTTTTTCCTACGAGCAGTACTTC; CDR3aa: CAISDTGLFSYEQYF
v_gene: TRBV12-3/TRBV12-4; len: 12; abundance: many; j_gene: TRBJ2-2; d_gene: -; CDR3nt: TGTGCCAGCATTCCCTCAACCGGGGAGCTGTTTTTT; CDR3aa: CASIPSTGELFF
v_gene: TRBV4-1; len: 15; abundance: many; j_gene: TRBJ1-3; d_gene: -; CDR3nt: TGCGCCAGCAGCCATCCGGGGACATCTGGAAACACCATATATTTT; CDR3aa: CASSHPGTSGNTIYF
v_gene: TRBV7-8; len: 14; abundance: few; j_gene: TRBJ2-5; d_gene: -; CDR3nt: TGTGCCAGCAGCTCTCCCCCCCCACAAGAGACCCAGTACTTC; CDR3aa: CASSSPPPQETQYF
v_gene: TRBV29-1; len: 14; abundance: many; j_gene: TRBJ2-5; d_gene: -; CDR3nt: TGCAGCGTTGAGGGGAAGATTAGGAAAGAGACCCAGTACTTC; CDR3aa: CSVEGKIRKETQYF
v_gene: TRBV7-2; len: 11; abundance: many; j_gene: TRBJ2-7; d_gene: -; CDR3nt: TGTGCCAGCAGCTTATGGGACGAGCAGTACTTC; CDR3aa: CASSLWDEQYF
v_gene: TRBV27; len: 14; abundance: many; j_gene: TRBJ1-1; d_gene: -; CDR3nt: TGTGCCAGCAGTTTATCAACGGGCCGGACTGAAGCTTTCTTT; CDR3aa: CASSLSTGRTEAFF
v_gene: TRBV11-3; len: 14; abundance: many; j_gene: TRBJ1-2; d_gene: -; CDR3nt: TGTGCCAGCAGCTTAGTCCCACCAGGGGTGAGCTACACCTTC; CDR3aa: CASSLVPPGVSYTF